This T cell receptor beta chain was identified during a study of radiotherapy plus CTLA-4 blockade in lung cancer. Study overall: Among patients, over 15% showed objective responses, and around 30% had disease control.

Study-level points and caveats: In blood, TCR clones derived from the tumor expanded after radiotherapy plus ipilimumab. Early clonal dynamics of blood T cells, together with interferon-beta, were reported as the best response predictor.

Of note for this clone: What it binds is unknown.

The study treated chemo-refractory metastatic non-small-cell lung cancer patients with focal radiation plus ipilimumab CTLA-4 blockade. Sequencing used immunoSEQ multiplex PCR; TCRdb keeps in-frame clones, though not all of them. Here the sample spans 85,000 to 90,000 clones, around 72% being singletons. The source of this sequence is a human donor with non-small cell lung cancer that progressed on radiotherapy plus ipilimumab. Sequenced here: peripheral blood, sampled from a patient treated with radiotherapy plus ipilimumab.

CDR3 amino acids: CASTQNTGELFF. DNA of the CDR3: TGTGCCAGCACGCAGAACACCGGGGAGCTGTTTTTT. The V call is TRBV6-1, the J call TRBJ2-2; D remains unclear. CDR1 and CDR2 (germline): MNHNS, SASEGT. CDR3 length: 12 residues. The V end was cut by 7 bases, the J end by 1 base, with 4 bases between.